The 25 T cell receptor beta chains below all came from one sample that was sequenced in a study of cytomegalovirus exposure and HLA in healthy donors. Method: immunoSEQ multiplex PCR; TCRdb's copy keeps in-frame clones and lacks some. Among 200,000 to 300,000 clones listed, roughly 88% were seen once. Sequencing was done on a sample of PBMCs. These receptors originate from a woman aged 25 to 45 in good health and CMV-seronegative.

This chain links TRBV9 with TRBJ2-5, with 7 bases aligning to TRBD1. Looked up from germline, CDR1 is SGDLS and CDR2 is YYNGEE. This CDR3 region has 14 residues. After removal of 3 bases from V and 5 bases from J, the junction contained 7 bases not matched to a gene. CDR3 residues: CASSAGQLEETQYF. Written as DNA, the CDR3 is TGTGCCAGCAGCGCGGGACAGCTAGAGGAGACCCAGTACTTC.

The rearrangement links TRBV6-4 to TRBJ2-1; 15 bases agree with TRBD2. CDR1 and CDR2 (germline): MRHNA, SNTAGT. The length of the CDR3 is 18 residues. J gave up 0 bases and V 5 bases, and 5 bases lay outside the gene matches. The CDR3 reads CASSPGLAGGSSYNEQFF. In DNA form, the CDR3 reads TGTGCCAGCAGTCCGGGACTAGCGGGAGGTTCCTCCTACAATGAGCAGTTCTTC.

The chain has TRBV10-3 and TRBJ2-2; TRBD2 might be the D (5 bases). CDR1 is ENHRY and CDR2 is SYGVKD in the germline V gene. The CDR3 is 16 amino acids. Trimming removed 2 bases at V and 1 base at J, with 11 bases between. The CDR3 DNA is TGTGCCATCAGTGAGGGGTCGGGGATGAACACCGGGGAGCTGTTTTTT. Amino acid sequence: CAISEGSGMNTGELFF.

The chain is built from TRBV11-2 and TRBJ1-1, with 12 bases fitting TRBD1. The germline V gene encodes CDR1 SGHAT and CDR2 FQNNGV. Losses at the gene ends were 6 bases for V and 2 bases for J; bases not matched to a gene: 13. CDR3 length: 18 amino acids. The CDR3: CASRPGTGGERLNTEAFF. In nucleotides, the CDR3 is TGTGCCAGCAGACCCGGGACAGGGGGCGAGAGACTAAACACTGAAGCTTTCTTT.

The chain couples TRBV4-1 to TRBJ2-1; 7 nucleotides match TRBD1. Trimming took 4 bases from V and 0 from J; bases not matched to a gene: 6. The CDR3 length is 16 residues. Germline V gives CDR1 MGHRA, CDR2 YSYEKL. The CDR3 nucleotides read TGCGCCAGCAGCCCGTTTGCAGGGGGCTCCTACAATGAGCAGTTCTTC. Translating gives CASSPFAGGSYNEQFF.

The V gene is TRBV15, the J gene TRBJ2-7; 10 bases align to TRBD2. The CDR3 is 17 amino acids. V lost 1 base and J lost 3; bases outside the gene matches: 9. Germline V lookup: CDR1 LNHNV, CDR2 YYDKDF (reference sequence). CDR3 sequence reads: CATSRVVGASGSYEQYF. CDR3 DNA: TGTGCCACCAGCAGAGTGGTCGGGGCTAGCGGGAGCTACGAGCAGTACTTC.

V is TRBV4-1 and J is TRBJ2-1; TRBD1 might be the D (6 bases). CDR1 and CDR2 (germline): MGHRA, YSYEKL. The CDR3 is 15 residues long. V lost 2 bases, J lost 5 bases, and 13 bases lay in between. This CDR3 reads CASSQQGWGNNEQFF. The CDR3 bases are TGCGCCAGCAGCCAACAGGGGTGGGGTAACAATGAGCAGTTCTTC.

V usage is TRBV14 and J usage is TRBJ2-4; tentatively, D is TRBD1 (6 bases). This CDR3 spans 15 amino acids. The germline V gene encodes CDR1 SGHDN and CDR2 FVKESK. The ends were cut back, 1 base at V and 1 base at J, with 8 bases in the middle. The CDR3 sequence is CASSQGTGAKNIQYF. The CDR3 DNA sequence: TGTGCCAGCAGCCAAGGAACAGGGGCCAAAAACATTCAGTACTTC.

V gene TRBV19 combines with J gene TRBJ2-1; unclear D gene. Germline V gene data show CDR1 as LNHDA and CDR2 as SQIVND (reference sequence). This CDR3 comprises 12 residues. V dropped 0 bases and J dropped 3 bases, with 0 bases sitting between them. The CDR3 sequence is CASSIDYNEQFF. CDR3 bases: TGTGCCAGTAGTATAGACTACAATGAGCAGTTCTTC.

J is TRBJ2-7 and V is TRBV19; 8 bases line up with TRBD2. With V trimmed by 6 bases and J by 9 bases, 10 bases remained unmatched. CDR1 LNHDA and CDR2 SQIVND come from the germline V gene (reference sequence). This CDR3 is built from 13 residues. This CDR3 reads CASSGRATGGQYF. CDR3 nucleotides: TGTGCCAGTAGCGGGAGGGCCACGGGGGGGCAGTACTTC.

The chain employs TRBV19 and TRBJ2-1; 8 nucleotides align to TRBD2. In germline, CDR1 is LNHDA, CDR2 SQIVND (reference sequence). This CDR3 has 18 residues. V shed 3 bases, J shed 4 bases, and the junction held 14 bases outside the gene matches. The DNA for the CDR3 is TGTGCCAGTAGTATTGGGCGGGGGGCCCTCCCCCGGTACAATGAGCAGTTCTTC. This codes for CASSIGRGALPRYNEQFF.

The chain recombines TRBV11-3 with TRBJ2-7; perhaps TRBD1 as D (5 bases). The V gene's germline CDR1 is SGHNT and CDR2 YENEEA. The germline V and J ends were trimmed by 5 bases and 1 base, with 18 bases remaining between them. The CDR3 loop spans 16 amino acids. CDR3: CASSDRSGRVSYEQYF. The DNA of the CDR3 is TGTGCCAGCAGCGACCGCTCCGGCAGGGTTTCCTACGAGCAGTACTTC.

A few counts support this clone. The chain employs TRBV10-1 and TRBJ2-7; D call uncertain. CDR3 length equals 15 residues. The germline gives CDR1 WNHNN, CDR2 SYGVQD (reference sequence). The V gene lost 2 bases and the J gene lost 0 bases, with 11 bases spanning the gap. In DNA form, the CDR3 reads TGCGCCAGCAGTGAGGGGCTCCTCAGCTCCTACGAGCAGTACTTC. This sequence encodes CASSEGLLSSYEQYF.

The chain couples TRBV10-3 to TRBJ1-5, with D uncertain. The CDR3 spans 15 residues. The V end was cut by 10 bases, the J end by 0 bases, with 16 bases between. Germline CDR1 reads ENHRY; CDR2 reads SYGVKD. The CDR3 loop reads CATGRWGDSNQPQHF. The CDR3 DNA is TGTGCCACCGGTCGATGGGGAGATAGCAATCAGCCCCAGCATTTT.

This clone came up once. The chain carries TRBV11-2 and TRBJ1-1; D is unresolved. Germline V gene lookup returns CDR1 SGHAT and CDR2 FQNNGV. The V end lost 0 bases, the J end lost 1 base, and 12 bases lay between the germline ends. The CDR3 covers 16 residues. The CDR3 sequence: CASSLDKGGPNTEAFF. In DNA form, the CDR3 reads TGTGCCAGCAGCTTAGACAAAGGCGGGCCGAACACTGAAGCTTTCTTT.

V is TRBV7-3 and J is TRBJ1-1, with unresolved D. The germline CDR1 and CDR2 sequences are SGHTA and FQGTGA. V was trimmed by 5 bases and J by 0 bases, leaving 16 bases between them. This CDR3 region has 16 residues. The CDR3 DNA sequence: TGTGCCAGCAGCCCCCCGGCAGCGAGCATGAACACTGAAGCTTTCTTT. Encoded protein: CASSPPAASMNTEAFF.

This chain joins TRBV5-5 and TRBJ2-7; D gene ambiguous. The CDR3 covers 15 residues. Germline V CDR1 and CDR2: SGHKS, YYEKEE (reference sequence). V dropped 4 bases and J dropped 3 bases, with 17 bases sitting between them. DNA of the CDR3: TGTGCCAGCAGCAAGCAACCACTCGAGAGCTACGAGCAGTACTTC. Translated, it gives CASSKQPLESYEQYF.

The rearrangement joins TRBV2 to TRBJ2-3, with TRBD2 matching 10 bases. Germline V CDR1 and CDR2: SNHLY, FYNNEI. V gave up 8 bases and J gave up 1 base; unmatched junction bases: 12. This CDR3 contains 17 residues. The CDR3 reads CASRGLAGVVGTDTQYF. In DNA form, the CDR3 reads TGTGCCAGCCGGGGCCTAGCGGGAGTTGTGGGCACAGATACGCAGTATTTT. Filled out from reference TRBV2 and TRBJ2-3, the complete variable domain reads EPEVTQTPSHQVTQMGQEVILRCVPISNHLYFYWYRQILGQKVEFLVSFYNNEISEKSEIFDDQFSVERPDGSNFTLKIRSTKLEDSAMYFCASRGLAGVVGTDTQYFGPGTRLTVL.

The chain recombines TRBV9 with TRBJ1-5; D unclear. From germline, CDR1 is SGDLS and CDR2 YYNGEE. The CDR3 has 14 residues. Trimming stripped 0 bases from V and 3 bases from J, with 7 bases between. The CDR3 bases are TGTGCCAGCAGCGTAGAGGGCGTCAATCAGCCCCAGCATTTT. It is translated as CASSVEGVNQPQHF. Variable domain in full (rest from reference TRBV9 and TRBJ1-5): DSGVTQTPKHLITATGQRVTLRCSPRSGDLSVYWYQQSLDQGLQFLIQYYNGEERAKGNILERFSAQQFPDLHSELNLSSLELGDSALYFCASSVEGVNQPQHFGDGTRLSIL.

The chain is built from TRBV19 and TRBJ2-2; 9 positions agree with TRBD2. After removal of 4 bases from V and 6 bases from J, the junction contained 6 bases not matched to a gene. This CDR3 is 15 amino acids long. CDR1 is LNHDA, CDR2 SQIVND, per germline (reference sequence). CDR3 amino acids: CASSRAGGLPGELFF. The CDR3 DNA sequence: TGTGCCAGTAGTAGAGCGGGAGGACTTCCCGGGGAGCTGTTTTTT.

The chain uses TRBV19 and TRBJ2-7, with TRBD1 as a possible D gene (7 bases). The CDR3 runs to 14 residues. V lost 10 bases and J 0 bases, leaving 16 bases between the germline ends. Germline values: CDR1 LNHDA, CDR2 SQIVND (reference sequence). CDR3 loop: CATKRGDSSYEQYF. For the CDR3, the DNA is TGTGCCACTAAACGCGGGGACAGCTCCTACGAGCAGTACTTC.

This rearrangement joins TRBV28 to TRBJ2-7; 7 bases align to TRBD1. J lost 3 bases, V lost 4 bases, and 12 bases had no gene match. The CDR3 length is 16 residues. CDR1 and CDR2 from the germline V gene are MDHEN and SYDVKM. The CDR3, as DNA: TGTGCCAGCAGTTCTAGAGGGGGCGTGACAAACTACGAGCAGTACTTC. It codes for CASSSRGGVTNYEQYF.

This clone occurred a few times. V gene TRBV29-1 combines with J gene TRBJ1-2; 8 bases are shared with TRBD1. J gave up 8 bases and V 3 bases, and 8 bases lay outside the gene matches. This CDR3 is built from 13 residues. Germline V gene sequence: CDR1 SQVTM, CDR2 ANQGSEA. CDR3 nucleotide sequence: TGCAGCGTTGAGACGACAGGGGTAGGGGGCTACACCTTC. Translating it yields CSVETTGVGGYTF.

This CDR3 reads CASSLGGAQSSGANVLTF. The CDR3 nucleotides read TGCGCCAGCAGCTTGGGCGGAGCCCAGAGCTCTGGGGCCAACGTCCTGACTTTC. This chain connects TRBV5-1 to TRBJ2-6; the D is unclear. Trimming pared 0 bases from V and 0 bases from J, leaving 13 bases between. Germline values: CDR1 SGHRS, CDR2 YFSETQ. CDR3 length: 18 residues.

The J gene is TRBJ2-7, the V gene TRBV27, with TRBD2 matching over 9 bases. Germline V gene sequence: CDR1 MNHEY, CDR2 SMNVEV (reference sequence). The junction had 6 bases not matched to a gene; V was cut back by 6 bases and J by 3 bases. This CDR3 contains 14 residues. The CDR3 protein is CASSPGTSRYEQYF. The CDR3 nucleotides are TGTGCCAGCAGCCCCGGGACTAGCCGCTACGAGCAGTACTTC.